This TCR beta chain was sequenced for a study of regulatory T cells in long-lasting Graves disease. The time point here: newly diagnosed GD, antithyroid drugs for less than 3 months. Scientists built the TCR library using RNA that was extracted from PBMCs. The CDR3 spans 14 residues. Trimming removed 5 bases at V and 5 bases at J, with 16 bases between. Germline V gene sequence: CDR1 SGHAT, CDR2 FQNNGV. This clonotype was recorded many times. CDR3 regions were amplified by Arm-PCR using iRepertoire HTBI primers to build TCR beta libraries. MiXCR, run by TCRdb on the multiplex PCR reads, gives a single entry per CDR3 protein. The sample has about 500,000 distinct CDR3 sequences, approximately 12% seen once. This sample also appeared in a second study, on T cells in Graves' hyperthyroidism and ophthalmopathy.

The material sequenced was peripheral blood mononuclear cells (PBMCs), taken at new diagnosis, from a patient treated with antithyroid drugs. V usage is TRBV11-2 and J usage is TRBJ2-7; D might be TRBD1 (6 bases). This clonotype was sampled from a woman in her 30s with Graves disease. The CDR3 DNA sequence: TGTGCCAGCAGCCCCGCACAGGGATCCCACGAGCAGTACTTC. This encodes CASSPAQGSHEQYF.